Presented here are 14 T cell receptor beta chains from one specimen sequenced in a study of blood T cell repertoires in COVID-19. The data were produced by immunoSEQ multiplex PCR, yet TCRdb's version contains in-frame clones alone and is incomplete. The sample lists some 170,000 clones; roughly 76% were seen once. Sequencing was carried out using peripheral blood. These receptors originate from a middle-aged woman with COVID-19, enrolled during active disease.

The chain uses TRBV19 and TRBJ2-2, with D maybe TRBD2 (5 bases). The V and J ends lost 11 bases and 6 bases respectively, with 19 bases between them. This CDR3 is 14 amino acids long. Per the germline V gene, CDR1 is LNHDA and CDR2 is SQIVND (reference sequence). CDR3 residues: CACNAGGVSGELFF. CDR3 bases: TGTGCCTGCAACGCCGGAGGAGTTTCCGGGGAGCTGTTTTTT. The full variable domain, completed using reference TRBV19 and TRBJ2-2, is DGGITQSPKYLFRKEGQNVTLSCEQNLNHDAMYWYRQDPGQGLRLIYYSQIVNDFQKGDIAEGYSVSREKKESFPLTVTSAQKNPTAFYLCACNAGGVSGELFFGEGSRLTVL.

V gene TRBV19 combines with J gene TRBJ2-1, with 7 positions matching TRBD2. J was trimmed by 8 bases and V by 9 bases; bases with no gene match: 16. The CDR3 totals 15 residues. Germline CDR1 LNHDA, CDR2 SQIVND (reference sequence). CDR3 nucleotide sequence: TGTGCCAGCTCGGGCTTAGGAGGACTAGTCGATGAGCAGTTCTTC. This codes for CASSGLGGLVDEQFF.

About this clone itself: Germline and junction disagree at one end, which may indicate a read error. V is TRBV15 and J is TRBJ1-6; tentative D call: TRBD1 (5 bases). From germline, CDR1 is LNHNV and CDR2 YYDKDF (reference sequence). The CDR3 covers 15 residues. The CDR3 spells CATSRDVGGTSSLHF. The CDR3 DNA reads TGTGCCACCAGCAGAGATGTGGGGGGAACTTCATCCCTCCACTTT.

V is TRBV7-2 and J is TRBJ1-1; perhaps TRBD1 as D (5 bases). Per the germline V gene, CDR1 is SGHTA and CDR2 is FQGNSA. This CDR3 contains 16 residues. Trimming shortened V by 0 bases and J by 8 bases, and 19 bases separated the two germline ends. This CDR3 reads CASSLAAGTGGWEAFF. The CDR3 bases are TGTGCCAGCAGCTTAGCCGCCGGGACCGGGGGATGGGAAGCTTTCTTT.

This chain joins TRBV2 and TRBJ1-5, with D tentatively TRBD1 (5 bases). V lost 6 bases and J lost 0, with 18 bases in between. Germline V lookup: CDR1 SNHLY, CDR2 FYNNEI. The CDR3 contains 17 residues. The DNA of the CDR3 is TGTGCCAGCAGCAACGCGGGGGTCGGGTCTAGCAATCAGCCCCAGCATTTT. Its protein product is CASSNAGVGSSNQPQHF.

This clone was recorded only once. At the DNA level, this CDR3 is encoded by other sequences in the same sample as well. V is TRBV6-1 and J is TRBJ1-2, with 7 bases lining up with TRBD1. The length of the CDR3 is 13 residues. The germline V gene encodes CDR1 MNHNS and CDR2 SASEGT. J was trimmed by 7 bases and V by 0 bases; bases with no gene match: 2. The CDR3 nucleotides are TGTGCCAGCAGTGAAGCGGCAGGGGGTGGCTACACCTTC. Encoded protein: CASSEAAGGGYTF.

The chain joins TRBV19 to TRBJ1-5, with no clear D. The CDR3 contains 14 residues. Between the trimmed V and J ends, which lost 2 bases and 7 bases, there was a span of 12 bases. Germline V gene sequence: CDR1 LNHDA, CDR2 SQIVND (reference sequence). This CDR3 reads CASSIRGHGQPQHF. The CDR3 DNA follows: TGTGCCAGTAGTATAAGAGGGCACGGGCAGCCCCAGCATTTT.

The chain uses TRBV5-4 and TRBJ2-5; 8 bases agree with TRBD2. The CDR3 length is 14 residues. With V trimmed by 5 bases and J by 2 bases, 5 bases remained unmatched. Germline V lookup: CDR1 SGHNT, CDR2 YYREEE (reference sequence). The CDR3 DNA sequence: TGTGCCAGCAGTCCCGGACTAGCACAAGAGACCCAGTACTTC. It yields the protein CASSPGLAQETQYF.

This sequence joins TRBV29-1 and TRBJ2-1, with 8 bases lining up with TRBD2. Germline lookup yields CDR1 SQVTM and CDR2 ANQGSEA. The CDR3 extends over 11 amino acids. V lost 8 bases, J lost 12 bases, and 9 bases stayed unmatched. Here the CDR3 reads CSPSTGTRQFF. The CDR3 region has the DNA TGCAGCCCTTCCACCGGGACTAGGCAGTTCTTC.

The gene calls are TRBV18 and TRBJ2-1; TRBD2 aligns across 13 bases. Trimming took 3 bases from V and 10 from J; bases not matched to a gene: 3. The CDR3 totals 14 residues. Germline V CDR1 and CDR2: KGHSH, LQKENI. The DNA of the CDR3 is TGTGCCAGCTCACCCACGGGACTAGCGGGAGAGCAGTTCTTC. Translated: CASSPTGLAGEQFF.

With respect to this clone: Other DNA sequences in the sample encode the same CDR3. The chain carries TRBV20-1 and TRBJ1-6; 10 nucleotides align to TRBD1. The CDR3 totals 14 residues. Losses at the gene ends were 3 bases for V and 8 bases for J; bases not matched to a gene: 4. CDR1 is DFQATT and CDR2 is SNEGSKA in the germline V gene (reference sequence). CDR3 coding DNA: TGCAGTGCTAGTAGGGACAGGGGTTATTCACCCCTCCACTTT. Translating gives CSASRDRGYSPLHF.

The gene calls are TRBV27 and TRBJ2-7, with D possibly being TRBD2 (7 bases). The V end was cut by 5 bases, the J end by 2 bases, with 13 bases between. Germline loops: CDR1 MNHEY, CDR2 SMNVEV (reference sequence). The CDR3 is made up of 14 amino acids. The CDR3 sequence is CASSPTGTTYEQYF. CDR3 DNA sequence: TGTGCCAGCAGTCCCACAGGGACTACCTACGAGCAGTACTTC.

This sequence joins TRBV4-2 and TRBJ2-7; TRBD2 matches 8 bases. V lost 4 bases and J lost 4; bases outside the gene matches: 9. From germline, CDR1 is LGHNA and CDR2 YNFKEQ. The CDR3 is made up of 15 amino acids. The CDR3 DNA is TGTGCCAGCAGCCCCAAGTTGAGCGGGAGATACGAGCAGTACTTC. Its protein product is CASSPKLSGRYEQYF.

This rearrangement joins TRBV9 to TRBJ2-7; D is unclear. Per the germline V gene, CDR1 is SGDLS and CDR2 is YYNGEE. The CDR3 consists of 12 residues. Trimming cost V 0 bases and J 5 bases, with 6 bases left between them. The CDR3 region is CASSVAEHEQYF. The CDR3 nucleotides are TGTGCCAGCAGCGTAGCCGAGCACGAGCAGTACTTC.